The 15 T cell receptor beta chains below all came from one sample that was sequenced in a study. Each CDR3 protein is one row after TCRdb ran MiXCR on the RT-PCR reads. The sample has more than 550,000 distinct CDR3 sequences, approximately 15% seen once. The sequenced sample was memory CD4+ T cells from blood. These receptors all come from a female donor in good health, serving as a healthy control.

This clonotype came up a few times. The CDR3 reads CASSWTGGHEKLFF. The CDR3 DNA follows: TGCGCCAGCAGCTGGACAGGGGGCCATGAAAAACTGTTTTTT. This chain joins TRBV5-1 and TRBJ1-4, with 11 bases that match TRBD1. This CDR3 has 14 residues. In germline, CDR1 is SGHRS, CDR2 YFSETQ. V lost 3 bases and J lost 6; bases outside the gene matches: 1.

The sample holds many counts of this clonotype. The chain recombines TRBV5-1 with TRBJ2-1, with D perhaps matching TRBD2 (5 bases). The CDR3 is 16 residues long. The germline V gene has CDR1 SGHRS and CDR2 YFSETQ. V lost 4 bases to trimming and J lost 3 bases, with 17 bases between them. The CDR3 DNA sequence: TGCGCCAGCAGCCCCGGCCGGGGTGGTGGCTACAATGAGCAGTTCTTC. It codes for CASSPGRGGGYNEQFF.

This clonotype was counted at least ten times. The chain links TRBV20-1 to TRBJ2-3; the D gene is possibly TRBD1 (5 bases). The CDR3 is 14 amino acids. Germline lookup yields CDR1 DFQATT and CDR2 SNEGSKA (reference sequence). Trimming stripped 3 bases from V and 5 bases from J, with 15 bases between. CDR3: CSASRYRTEDTQYF. The CDR3 DNA sequence: TGCAGTGCTAGTAGGTACAGGACCGAAGATACGCAGTATTTT.

In this sample, this clonotype turned up many times. The gene calls are TRBV6-6 and TRBJ1-5; D is ambiguous. CDR3 size: 13 residues. Looked up from germline, CDR1 is MNHNY and CDR2 is SVGAGI (reference sequence). Between the trimmed V and J ends, which lost 6 bases and 6 bases, there was a span of 12 bases. The CDR3 nucleotides are TGTGCCAGCAGAGATTACGATCGTCAGCCCCAGCATTTT. The encoded protein is CASRDYDRQPQHF.

This clonotype was seen a few times. The CDR3 DNA reads as TGTGCCAGCAGCCTCCAACAGGGGCCCCAAGAGACCCAGTACTTC. Amino acids: CASSLQQGPQETQYF. The chain carries TRBV7-6 and TRBJ2-5; 7 bases are shared with TRBD1. Germline lookup yields CDR1 SGHVS and CDR2 FNYEAQ. V was pared by 5 bases and J by 1 base, with 7 bases of the junction left unmatched. The CDR3 is 15 amino acids.

Only a few counts were recorded for this clonotype. V usage is TRBV11-2 and J usage is TRBJ2-7; perhaps TRBD1 as D (6 bases). The CDR3 is 15 residues long. V shed 5 bases and J shed 6 bases, with 20 bases lying between them. The germline V gene has CDR1 SGHAT and CDR2 FQNNGV. The CDR3, as DNA: TGTGCCAGCAGCCCTACGACAGGCTGGACCTCCGAGCAGTACTTC. It is translated as CASSPTTGWTSEQYF.

The V gene is TRBV7-2, the J gene TRBJ2-2; 7 nucleotides agree with TRBD1. Germline CDR1 SGHTA, CDR2 FQGNSA. The J segment lost 7 bases and the V segment lost 4 bases, leaving 9 bases of the junction unmatched. The CDR3 spans 15 residues. The CDR3 spells CASSSSGQYGGELFF. DNA for the CDR3: TGTGCCAGCAGCTCCTCGGGACAGTATGGCGGGGAGCTGTTTTTT.

In this sample, this clonotype turned up a few times. The chain combines TRBV20-1 with TRBJ2-3; D is unclear. CDR3 length: 14 residues. Germline V gene sequence: CDR1 DFQATT, CDR2 SNEGSKA (reference sequence). The V end was cut by 5 bases, the J end by 3 bases, with 15 bases between. The CDR3, as DNA: TGCAGTGCTGTCGGGCCCGAAGGGACAGATACGCAGTATTTT. It encodes CSAVGPEGTDTQYF.

The rearrangement joins TRBV7-9 to TRBJ1-1; D gene ambiguous. CDR1 is SEHNR and CDR2 is FQNEAQ in the germline V gene (reference sequence). V lost 1 base, J lost 0 bases, and 12 bases lay in between. This CDR3 spans 16 amino acids. In DNA form, the CDR3 reads TGTGCCAGCAGCTTAGGATCGGAGGTCTTGAACACTGAAGCTTTCTTT. This gives the protein CASSLGSEVLNTEAFF.

The chain couples TRBV20-1 to TRBJ1-6; 9 bases map to TRBD1. Germline CDR1 is DFQATT and CDR2 is SNEGSKA (reference sequence). The CDR3 sequence is 12 residues long. V trimming: 6 bases; J trimming: 12 bases; junction bases outside the gene matches: 6. CDR3 sequence reads: CSARDRAKPLHF. Written as DNA, the CDR3 is TGCAGTGCCCGGGACAGGGCTAAACCCCTCCACTTT.

The chain couples TRBV9 to TRBJ2-1, with 9 nucleotides matching TRBD2. The CDR3 length is 17 residues. V shed 0 bases, J shed 3 bases, and the junction held 7 bases outside the gene matches. Per the germline V gene, CDR1 is SGDLS and CDR2 is YYNGEE. The CDR3 here is CASSVAGERGVYNEQFF. In DNA, the CDR3 is TGTGCCAGCAGCGTAGCGGGGGAGCGGGGGGTCTACAATGAGCAGTTCTTC.

The rearrangement links TRBV20-1 to TRBJ1-6, with 7 bases lining up with TRBD1. With 6 bases clipped from V and 13 bases from J, the junction kept 15 bases outside the gene matches. The CDR3 totals 14 residues. CDR1 is DFQATT, CDR2 SNEGSKA, per germline (reference sequence). The CDR3 DNA reads TGCAGTGCCCAACTACTGACAGGGTTAAGTCCCCTCCACTTT. It translates to CSAQLLTGLSPLHF.

This chain links TRBV7-2 with TRBJ1-1; tentatively, D is TRBD1 (6 bases). Germline CDR1 SGHTA, CDR2 FQGNSA. Trimming took 1 base from V and 1 from J, leaving 19 bases between them. The CDR3 extends over 18 amino acids. Here the CDR3 DNA reads TGTGCCAGCAGCTTAGTGGCTGGAAGGGGGGCAGGGAACACTGAAGCTTTCTTT. This translates into CASSLVAGRGAGNTEAFF.

A few counts support this clonotype. This chain links TRBV5-1 with TRBJ1-1; no reliable D call. The germline V gene encodes CDR1 SGHRS and CDR2 YFSETQ. Trimming stripped 0 bases from V and 1 base from J, with 10 bases between. The CDR3 covers 15 residues. The CDR3 coding sequence is TGCGCCAGCAGCTTGGTTCCTGCGGGGAACACTGAAGCTTTCTTT. This gives the protein CASSLVPAGNTEAFF.

At least ten counts were recorded for this clonotype. The chain is built from TRBV5-1 and TRBJ2-3; 13 bases agree with TRBD2. The J segment lost 5 bases and the V segment lost 3 bases, leaving 6 bases of the junction unmatched. This CDR3 is 16 amino acids long. CDR1 and CDR2 (germline): SGHRS, YFSETQ. The CDR3 spells CASSSGLAGQGDTQYF. The CDR3 DNA reads as TGCGCCAGCAGCTCGGGACTAGCGGGACAGGGAGATACGCAGTATTTT.